One sample yielded the 21 T cell receptor beta chains listed below, sequenced in a study of blood T cell repertoires in COVID-19. Using immunoSEQ multiplex PCR, the repertoire was profiled, and TCRdb retains in-frame clones only, with some absent. The sample has under 200,000 clones, roughly 78% seen once. The sample consisted of peripheral blood. These receptors were obtained from a man aged 70-80 years with active or convalescent COVID-19.

The J gene is TRBJ1-1, the V gene TRBV11-2, with 8 bases aligning to TRBD1. The CDR3 consists of 14 residues. Germline CDR1 SGHAT, CDR2 FQNNGV. Trimming cost V 1 base and J 11 bases; bases outside gene matches: 9. The CDR3 sequence is CASSLAQGAIGAFF. CDR3 sequence (DNA): TGTGCCAGCAGCTTAGCTCAGGGGGCGATAGGGGCTTTCTTT.

This chain uses TRBV5-4 with TRBJ1-2; D not certain. Germline V CDR1 and CDR2: SGHNT, YYREEE (reference sequence). V lost 5 bases to trimming and J lost 0 bases, with 11 bases between them. CDR3 length: 14 amino acids. As DNA, the CDR3 is TGTGCCAGCAGGCAATTAGCAGCTAACTATGGCTACACCTTC. It codes for CASRQLAANYGYTF.

The gene calls are TRBV18 and TRBJ2-2; no firm D call. V lost 3 bases and J lost 0, with 5 bases in between. This CDR3 region has 14 residues. The germline V gene has CDR1 KGHSH and CDR2 LQKENI. The chain's CDR3 is CASSPGTNTGELFF. CDR3 in DNA: TGTGCCAGCTCACCGGGCACGAACACCGGGGAGCTGTTTTTT. The whole variable domain, remainder taken from reference TRBV18 and TRBJ2-2, is NAGVMQNPRHLVRRRGQEARLRCSPMKGHSHVYWYRQLPEEGLKFMVYLQKENIIDESGMPKERFSAEFPKEGPSILRIQQVVRGDSAAYFCASSPGTNTGELFFGEGSRLTVL.

This clone was recorded a few times. This chain links TRBV6-5 with TRBJ2-7; tentatively, D is TRBD1 (5 bases). V was clipped by 6 bases and J by 2 bases, with 11 bases between them. The CDR3 is 13 amino acids. Germline CDR1 is MNHEY and CDR2 is SVGAGI. CDR3 residues: CASRRTGPYEQYF. For the CDR3, the DNA is TGTGCCAGCAGGCGTACAGGACCCTACGAGCAGTACTTC.

The genes are TRBV4-3 and TRBJ2-5; 8 bases are a match to TRBD2. The CDR3 consists of 16 residues. The V segment lost 0 bases and the J segment 13 bases; nucleotides outside the gene matches: 16. Germline-derived CDR1 and CDR2 are LGHNA and YSLEER. The CDR3 region has the DNA TGCGCCAGCAGCCAAGATACTGTATCGGGGGGGGACCTCCCGTACTTC. Amino acid sequence: CASSQDTVSGGDLPYF.

In the case of this clone: Other DNA sequences from this sample encode an identical CDR3 as well. The V gene is TRBV4-1, the J gene TRBJ1-2; D is possibly TRBD1 (6 bases). This CDR3 is built from 15 residues. Trimming left V 1 base short and J 7 bases short, with 16 bases between. Germline CDR1 is MGHRA and CDR2 is YSYEKL. Here the CDR3 DNA reads TGCGCCAGCAGCCAAGTTGGGCAGGGGCTCCCTGGCTACACCTTC. This encodes CASSQVGQGLPGYTF.

The V gene is TRBV9, the J gene TRBJ2-3, with a weak D call TRBD1 (5 bases). The CDR3 consists of 14 residues. V lost 7 bases, J lost 2 bases, and 14 bases lay in between. The germline CDR1 and CDR2 sequences are SGDLS and YYNGEE. CDR3 amino acids: CASSKAGNTDTQYF. Here the CDR3 DNA reads TGTGCCAGCTCTAAGGCAGGGAACACAGATACGCAGTATTTT. Full variable domain (rest looked up from reference TRBV9 and TRBJ2-3): DSGVTQTPKHLITATGQRVTLRCSPRSGDLSVYWYQQSLDQGLQFLIQYYNGEERAKGNILERFSAQQFPDLHSELNLSSLELGDSALYFCASSKAGNTDTQYFGPGTRLTVL.

This clone was seen a few times. The rearrangement uses TRBV18 and TRBJ1-5; D is possibly TRBD1 (6 bases). The CDR3 runs 15 residues. V was clipped by 0 bases and J by 2 bases, with 8 bases between them. In germline, CDR1 is KGHSH, CDR2 LQKENI. The CDR3 loop reads CASSPPGAGNQPQHF. CDR3 bases: TGTGCCAGCTCACCACCGGGGGCGGGCAATCAGCCCCAGCATTTT.

The chain employs TRBV2 and TRBJ2-3, with D perhaps matching TRBD2 (5 bases). CDR3 size: 16 residues. Germline V gives CDR1 SNHLY, CDR2 FYNNEI. The V gene lost 2 bases and the J gene lost 7 bases, with 19 bases spanning the gap. The CDR3 here is CASSELSPGPGNTQYF. The CDR3 nucleotides read TGTGCCAGCAGTGAACTGTCCCCCGGGCCGGGGAATACGCAGTATTTT.

The chain carries TRBV11-2 and TRBJ2-7; 11 nucleotides agree with TRBD2. CDR1 SGHAT and CDR2 FQNNGV come from the germline V gene. CDR3 length equals 14 residues. V shed 3 bases and J 5 bases; nucleotides not matched to a gene: 3. The CDR3 DNA is TGTGCCAGCAGCTTTTCGACTAGCGGGAACGAGCAGTACTTC. It yields the protein CASSFSTSGNEQYF.

This chain uses TRBV7-2 with TRBJ1-2; 7 positions agree with TRBD1. Germline CDR1 and CDR2: SGHTA and FQGNSA. The CDR3 is 15 residues long. Trimming cost V 5 bases and J 5 bases; bases outside gene matches: 11. CDR3 bases: TGTGCCAGCAGCGGCCGAGGGGGCAGTGCATATGGCTACACCTTC. This codes for CASSGRGGSAYGYTF.

This clone occurred a few times. The CDR3 spells CASSLWAGVGNQPQHF. CDR3 in DNA: TGTGCCAGCAGCTTGTGGGCAGGGGTAGGGAATCAGCCCCAGCATTTT. The gene calls are TRBV5-8 and TRBJ1-5; TRBD1 might be the D (6 bases). Germline CDR1 SGHTS, CDR2 YDEGEE. The CDR3 consists of 16 residues. With 1 base removed from V and 4 bases from J, the gap between germline ends came to 15 bases.

This chain uses TRBV7-2 with TRBJ1-2; no firm D call. V shed 1 base and J shed 2 bases, with 11 bases lying between them. CDR1 SGHTA and CDR2 FQGNSA come from the germline V gene. The CDR3 spans 15 residues. The CDR3 protein is CASSLVASGNYGYTF. In DNA, the CDR3 is TGTGCCAGCAGCTTAGTGGCGTCCGGGAACTATGGCTACACCTTC. The whole variable domain, filled in from reference TRBV7-2 and TRBJ1-2, reads GAGVSQSPSNKVTEKGKDVELRCDPISGHTALYWYRQSLGQGLEFLIYFQGNSAPDKSGLPSDRFSAERTGGSVSTLTIQRTQQEDSAVYLCASSLVASGNYGYTFGSGTRLTVV.

This sequence joins TRBV27 and TRBJ2-1; 9 bases line up with TRBD1. Germline V gives CDR1 MNHEY, CDR2 SMNVEV (reference sequence). V was clipped by 2 bases and J by 1 base; unmatched bases: 6. The CDR3 consists of 17 residues. The CDR3 nucleotides read TGTGCCAGCAGTTTACTTTCCGGGACAGGGTCCTACAATGAGCAGTTCTTC. Protein: CASSLLSGTGSYNEQFF.

This clone has more than one count but fewer than ten. The chain employs TRBV9 and TRBJ2-7; 13 bases are shared with TRBD2. The CDR3 is made up of 17 amino acids. Germline loops: CDR1 SGDLS, CDR2 YYNGEE. Trimming at V came to 3 bases and at J to 6 bases, leaving 12 bases not matched to a gene. As DNA, the CDR3 is TGTGCCAGCAGCGCGAGCCTAGGGACTAGCGGGACGGGCGAGCAGTACTTC. Its protein is CASSASLGTSGTGEQYF. Variable domain in full (rest from reference TRBV9 and TRBJ2-7): DSGVTQTPKHLITATGQRVTLRCSPRSGDLSVYWYQQSLDQGLQFLIQYYNGEERAKGNILERFSAQQFPDLHSELNLSSLELGDSALYFCASSASLGTSGTGEQYFGPGTRLTVT.

The sample holds one count of this clone. The CDR3 nucleotides read TGTGCCAGCAGGCCGGGAGCAGACTACGAGCAGTACTTC. It yields the protein CASRPGADYEQYF. This chain uses TRBV6-5 with TRBJ2-7; the D gene is possibly TRBD2 (6 bases). The CDR3 runs 13 residues. V lost 6 bases, J lost 3 bases, and 12 bases lay in between. CDR1 MNHEY and CDR2 SVGAGI come from the germline V gene.

The chain couples TRBV27 to TRBJ1-5; a weak D match, TRBD1 (6 bases). The CDR3 runs to 14 residues. Trimming cost V 3 bases and J 7 bases, with 13 bases left between them. Per the germline V gene, CDR1 is MNHEY and CDR2 is SMNVEV (reference sequence). The CDR3 loop reads CASSLGRGRQPQHF. DNA for the CDR3: TGTGCCAGCAGTTTGGGGCGGGGGCGGCAGCCCCAGCATTTT.

The rearrangement uses TRBV29-1 and TRBJ1-3; possibly TRBD1 for D (5 bases). Trimming removed 6 bases at V and 0 bases at J, with 9 bases between. Germline lookup yields CDR1 SQVTM and CDR2 ANQGSEA. The CDR3 is 13 amino acids. The CDR3 sequence is CSVNRISGNTIYF. The CDR3 coding sequence is TGCAGCGTAAACAGGATCTCTGGAAACACCATATATTTT.

The chain recombines TRBV3-1 (or the pseudogene TRBV3-2) with TRBJ2-7; 7 bases fit TRBD1. J gave up 3 bases and V 4 bases, and 9 bases lay outside the gene matches. The CDR3 covers 15 residues. Germline V CDR1 and CDR2: LGHDT, YNNKEL (reference sequence). CDR3 bases: TGTGCCAGCAGCCTTCCGGGACAGCCCGTCTACGAGCAGTACTTC. Translated, it gives CASSLPGQPVYEQYF.

The CDR3 sequence: CASSFGGQGAGGYTF. CDR3 DNA: TGTGCCAGCAGCTTCGGAGGACAGGGGGCTGGTGGCTACACCTTC. The chain carries TRBV9 and TRBJ1-2; 11 bases line up with TRBD1. The junction had 9 bases not matched to a gene; V was cut back by 4 bases and J by 7 bases. Germline V gene lookup returns CDR1 SGDLS and CDR2 YYNGEE. The CDR3 is 15 amino acids.

The V gene is TRBV5-1, the J gene TRBJ2-1; TRBD2 is a possible D gene (5 bases). Germline V gives CDR1 SGHRS, CDR2 YFSETQ. Trimming removed 3 bases from V and 4 bases from J, with 14 bases in between. The CDR3 is 15 amino acids. The DNA of the CDR3 is TGCGCCAGCAGCTACACCGGGGAGATGTACAATGAGCAGTTCTTC. It codes for CASSYTGEMYNEQFF.